Given below is one T cell receptor (beta chain) in context. Researchers used template switching to add UMIs featuring a 6-nucleotide sample barcode. No DNA is given; TCRdb re-called the 5' RACE reads and lists each CDR3 protein once. This listing includes about 350,000 distinct CDR3 sequences. This sample is drawn from a study of monozygotic twins with inflammatory bowel disease. CDR1 SGHNT and CDR2 YENEEA come from the germline V gene. The CDR3 sequence is 14 residues long. This TCR was sampled from a human donor with ulcerative colitis or Crohn's disease, or a healthy co-twin of an affected twin (not recorded which). The rearrangement joins TRBV11-3 to TRBJ2-3; the TCRdb call, TRBD1, lacks DNA for checking. The sequencing input was blood. The chain's CDR3 is CASSLRGTLDTQYF. Based on the CDR3 plus reference TRBV11-3 and TRBJ2-3, the full variable domain is EAGVVQSPRYKIIEKKQPVAFWCNPISGHNTLYWYLQNLGQGPELLIRYENEEAVDDSQLPKDRFSAERLKGVDSTLKIQPAELGDSAVYLCASSLRGTLDTQYFGPGTRLTVL.